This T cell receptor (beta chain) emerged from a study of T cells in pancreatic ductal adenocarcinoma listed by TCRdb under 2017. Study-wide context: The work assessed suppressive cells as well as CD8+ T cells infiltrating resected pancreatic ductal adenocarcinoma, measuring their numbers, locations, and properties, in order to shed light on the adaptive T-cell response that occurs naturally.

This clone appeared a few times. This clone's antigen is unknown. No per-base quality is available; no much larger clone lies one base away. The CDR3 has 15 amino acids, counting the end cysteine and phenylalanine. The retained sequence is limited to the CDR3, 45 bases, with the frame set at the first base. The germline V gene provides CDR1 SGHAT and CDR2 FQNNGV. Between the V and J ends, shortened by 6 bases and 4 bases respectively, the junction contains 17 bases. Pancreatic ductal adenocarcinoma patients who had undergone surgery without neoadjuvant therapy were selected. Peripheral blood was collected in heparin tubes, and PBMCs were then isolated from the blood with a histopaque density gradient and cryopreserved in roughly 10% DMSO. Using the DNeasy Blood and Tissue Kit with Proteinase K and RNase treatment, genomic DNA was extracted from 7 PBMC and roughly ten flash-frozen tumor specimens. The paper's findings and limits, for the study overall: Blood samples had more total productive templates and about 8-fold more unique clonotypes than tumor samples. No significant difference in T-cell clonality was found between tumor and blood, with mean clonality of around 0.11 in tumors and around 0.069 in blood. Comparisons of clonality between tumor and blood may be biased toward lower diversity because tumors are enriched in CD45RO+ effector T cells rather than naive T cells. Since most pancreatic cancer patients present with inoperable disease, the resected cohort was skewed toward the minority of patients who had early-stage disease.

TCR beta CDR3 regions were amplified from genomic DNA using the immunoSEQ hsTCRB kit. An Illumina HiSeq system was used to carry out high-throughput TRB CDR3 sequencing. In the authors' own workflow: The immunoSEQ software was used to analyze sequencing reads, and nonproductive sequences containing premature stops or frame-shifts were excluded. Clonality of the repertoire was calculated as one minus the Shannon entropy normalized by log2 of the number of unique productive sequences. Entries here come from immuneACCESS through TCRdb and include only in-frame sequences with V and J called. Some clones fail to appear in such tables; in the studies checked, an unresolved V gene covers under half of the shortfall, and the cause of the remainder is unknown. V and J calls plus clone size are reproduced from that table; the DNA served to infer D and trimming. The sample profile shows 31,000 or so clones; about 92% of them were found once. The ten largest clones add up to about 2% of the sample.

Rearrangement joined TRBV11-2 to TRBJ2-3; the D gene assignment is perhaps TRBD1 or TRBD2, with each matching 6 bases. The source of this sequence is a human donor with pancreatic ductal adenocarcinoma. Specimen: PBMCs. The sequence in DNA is TGTGCCAGCAGTACCGTACGGGGGCGGGCAGATACGCAGTATTTT. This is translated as CASSTVRGRADTQYF. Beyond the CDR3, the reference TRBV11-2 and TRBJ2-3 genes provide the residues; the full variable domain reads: EAGVAQSPRYKIIEKRQSVAFWCNPISGHATLYWYQQILGQGPKLLIQFQNNGVVDDSQLPKDRFSAERLKGVDSTLKIQPAKLEDSAVYLCASSTVRGRADTQYFGPGTRLTVL.